This T cell receptor beta chain is from a study of human T cells and chemical hapten exposure. A few counts support this clonotype. Its antigen is not known. As to time point: patch test 1, 2 weeks after DPC sensitization. Treatment reported: therapeutic diphenylcyclopropenone sensitization with weekly scalp DPC. Individual cDNA molecules in this library carried unique molecular identifiers. TCRdb ran MiXCR on the RACE reads and lists one entry per CDR3 protein. The data hold around 110,000 distinct CDR3 sequences, with about an eighth observed a single time. Germline CDR1 MNHNY, CDR2 SVGAGI (reference sequence). There are 16 residues in the CDR3. V was trimmed by 4 bases and J by 4 bases, leaving 19 bases between them. General observations from the study: Relative to controls, expanded TCRs formed significantly more large CDR3 similarity clusters.

This clonotype originated in a woman aged 45-60 years with alopecia areata. Some clones in this sample may be carry-over from other donors' samples. V is TRBV6-6 and J is TRBJ1-2; the D gene is possibly TRBD1 (6 bases). The sequences come from whole blood, collected in connection with sensitization to the hapten diphenylcyclopropenone (DPC). The CDR3 loop is CASSFLPAEGGYGYTF. Written as DNA, the CDR3 is TGTGCCAGCAGTTTCCTTCCCGCGGAAGGGGGCTATGGCTACACCTTC.